A selection of T cell receptor beta chains follows, all from one sample in a study of T cell repertoires in cytomegalovirus infection. MiXCR was run by TCRdb on the reads, yielding one entry per CDR3 protein. The sample shows roughly 500,000 distinct CDR3 sequences, approximately 10% of them seen only once. The sequenced material came from PBMCs. These receptors originate from a human donor in good health (CMV status not recorded). Some clones in this sample may be carry-over from other donors' samples. CDR3s include the opening cysteine and the closing phenylalanine or tryptophan. Each record gives: J gene, V gene, D gene, clone size, CDR3 DNA, CDR3 protein. A D gene is named only where the DNA matches it firmly. Size values are once, few and many counts, or a class for expanded clones, and some rows have none.

>TRBJ1-1|TRBV11-2|-|many
TGTGCCAGCAGCCCCCGGGGCGGAGGCACTGAAGCTTTCTTT
CASSPRGGGTEAFF
>TRBJ1-1|TRBV7-2|TRBD1|many
TGTGCCAGCAGCTTGCGACCAGGGGGCGCTAACACTGAAGCTTTCTTT
CASSLRPGGANTEAFF
>TRBJ1-1|TRBV6-1|-|few
TGTGCCAGCAGTGATGGCGGGGCAGTGAACACTGAAGCTTTCTTT
CASSDGGAVNTEAFF
>TRBJ1-1|TRBV14|-|many
TGTGCCAGCAAGGGAAACAGGGAAAAAGCTTTCTTT
CASKGNREKAFF
>TRBJ2-7|TRBV5-5|TRBD1|many
TGTGCCAGCAGCCTCTCCCCATTAAGGACAGGGCGGCTCGGCTACGAGCAGTACTTC
CASSLSPLRTGRLGYEQYF
>TRBJ2-6|TRBV5-1|TRBD1|many
TGCGCCAGCAGCACAACAGGGGATCCTGGGGCCAACGTCCTGACTTTC
CASSTTGDPGANVLTF
>TRBJ1-5|TRBV20-1|-|many
TGCAGTGCTAGAGATAGTACAGGGCGAAATCAGCCCCAGCATTTT
CSARDSTGRNQPQHF
>TRBJ1-2|TRBV19|-|many
TGTGCCAGTAGTATTTCAAGACAGGCTAACTATGGCTACACCTTC
CASSISRQANYGYTF
>TRBJ2-5|TRBV14|TRBD2|many
TGTGCCAGCAGCCCCATGACTAGCGGGAGGGCCGGAGAGACCCAGTACTTC
CASSPMTSGRAGETQYF
>TRBJ2-1|TRBV5-8|-|few
TGTGCCAGCAGCTCAAGCTGGGGGTGGAATGAGCAGTTCTTC
CASSSSWGWNEQFF
>TRBJ2-5|TRBV7-8|-|many
TGTGCCAGCAGCCGAAGCCGGCTCCAAGAGACCCAGTACTTC
CASSRSRLQETQYF
>TRBJ2-3|TRBV5-1|-|few
TGCGCCAGCAGCTTGAAGCCGACTAGCACAGATACGCAGTATTTT
CASSLKPTSTDTQYF
>TRBJ2-7|TRBV27|-|-
TGTGCCAGCAGTTTAGGGTCCTCCTGCGAGCAGTACTTC
CASSLGSSCEQYF
>TRBJ1-4|TRBV18|-|many
TGTGCCAGCTCACCACCGACGGGCGGCAGTGAAAAACTGTTTTTT
CASSPPTGGSEKLFF
>TRBJ2-5|TRBV20-1|TRBD2|once
TGCAGTGCTAAACTAGCGGGGGGTCTCGAGACCCAGTACTTC
CSAKLAGGLETQYF
>TRBJ2-7|TRBV6-1|TRBD1|many
TGTGCCAGCAGTTTAGAGGGGACAGCCTACGAGCAGTACTTC
CASSLEGTAYEQYF
>TRBJ1-6|TRBV28|-|many
TGTGCCAGCAGGATGGGGCAGGTGGTGGTAGGGTCACCCCTCCACTTT
CASRMGQVVVGSPLHF
>TRBJ2-2|TRBV28|-|many
TGTGCCAGCGGAGTCCGCTCCGGGGAGCTGTTTTTT
CASGVRSGELFF
>TRBJ2-2|TRBV10-3|TRBD1|few
TGTGCCATCAGATTGGGACAGGGAGAAAGCACCGGGGAGCTGTTTTTT
CAIRLGQGESTGELFF
>TRBJ2-7|TRBV5-4|TRBD1|many
TGTGCCAGCAGCCCTCCGGGACAGGGGGCGATCGAGCAGTACTTC
CASSPPGQGAIEQYF
>TRBJ1-2|TRBV29-1|TRBD1|many
TGCAGCGTTGAGGGGGACAGGGACTATGGCTACACCTTC
CSVEGDRDYGYTF
>TRBJ1-1|TRBV7-2|-|many
TGTGCCAGCAGCTCCTATATGGGGGGAAGTCGCACTGAAGCTTTCTTT
CASSSYMGGSRTEAFF
>TRBJ1-6|TRBV15|-|few
TGTGCCACCAGCAGACCGAACTCACCCCTCCACTTT
CATSRPNSPLHF
>TRBJ2-3|TRBV14|TRBD2|-
TGTGCCAGCAGCCAACCCAACCTAGCGGGGCCCACAGATACGCAGTATTTT
CASSQPNLAGPTDTQYF
>TRBJ2-1|TRBV5-6|TRBD2|-
TGTGCCAGCAGCTTGGAGGGACTAGCGGGACTATACAATGAGCAGTTCTTC
CASSLEGLAGLYNEQFF
>TRBJ2-5|TRBV7-2|TRBD2|many
TGTGCCAGCAGCTCCCCGGGACTAGCGGCCCAAGAGACCCAGTACTTC
CASSSPGLAAQETQYF
>TRBJ2-1|TRBV7-2|TRBD2|many
TGTGCCAGCAGGGGTCTGACTAGCGGGAGGTGGAATGAGCAGTTCTTC
CASRGLTSGRWNEQFF
>TRBJ2-7|TRBV28|-|many
TGTGCCAGCAGTTTATTGTATAGGGTCTACGAGCAGTACTTC
CASSLLYRVYEQYF
>TRBJ2-3|TRBV7-9|TRBD2|many
TGTGCCAGCAGCCCTAGCGGGAGCGGCACAGATACGCAGTATTTT
CASSPSGSGTDTQYF
>TRBJ2-1|TRBV11-1|-|many
TGTGCCAGCAGCTTTGATCGTCACAATGAGCAGTTCTTC
CASSFDRHNEQFF
>TRBJ1-1|TRBV9|-|-
TGTGCCAGCAGCGTAGTAGGGTTGAACACTGAAGCTTTCTTT
CASSVVGLNTEAFF
>TRBJ2-7|TRBV29-1|-|-
TGCAGCGTTGAAGAAGGACTGTTCGAGCAGTACTTC
CSVEEGLFEQYF
>TRBJ2-5|TRBV5-1|-|-
TGCGCCAGCAGCTTGGCCATCGACCCAACTCGAGAGACCCAGTACTTC
CASSLAIDPTRETQYF
>TRBJ2-1|TRBV10-2|-|many
TGCGCCAGCAGTGAGTCAAATCCTCACAATGAGCAGTTCTTC
CASSESNPHNEQFF
>TRBJ2-1|TRBV12-3/TRBV12-4|-|many
TGTGCCAGCAGTTACCTTCAGTTCAATGAGCAGTTCTTC
CASSYLQFNEQFF
>TRBJ1-1|TRBV27|-|-
TGTGCCAGCAGTTTATCAATATCTCTGATCACTGAAGCTTTCTTT
CASSLSISLITEAFF
>TRBJ1-1|TRBV5-6|-|-
TGTGCCAGCAGGCCATTACGACAGCAGAACACTGAAGCTTTCTTT
CASRPLRQQNTEAFF
>TRBJ2-5|TRBV5-4|TRBD2|-
TGTGCCAGCAGTTCGACTAGCGGGGGGGAAGAGACCCAGTACTTC
CASSSTSGGEETQYF
>TRBJ2-6|TRBV13|-|few
TGTGCCAGCAGCTTATCAGGGTTCGTAGGGGCCAACGTCCTGACTTTC
CASSLSGFVGANVLTF
>TRBJ2-7|TRBV6-5|TRBD2|few
TGTGCCAGCAGTCAATCGAGACCGGGACTAGCGGGAACCTACGAGCAGTACTTC
CASSQSRPGLAGTYEQYF
>TRBJ2-3|TRBV7-2|-|many
TGTGCCAGCAGCTCCCAAGGGGGCACAGATACGCAGTATTTT
CASSSQGGTDTQYF
>TRBJ2-3|TRBV20-1|TRBD2|few
TGCAGTGCTAGATCGGCTAGCGGGAGTGCAGATACGCAGTATTTT
CSARSASGSADTQYF
>TRBJ2-1|TRBV7-6|-|many
TGTGCCAGCAGCTTAGTGATTAGCTCGGAGCAGTTCTTC
CASSLVISSEQFF
>TRBJ1-5|TRBV5-6|-|many
TGTGCCAGCAGCTTGGCTGGGGAGGATCAGCCCCAGCATTTT
CASSLAGEDQPQHF
>TRBJ2-1|TRBV18|-|many
TGTGCCAGCTCACCACCCACGACTAGTAGGACCTACAATGAGCAGTTCTTC
CASSPPTTSRTYNEQFF
>TRBJ2-1|TRBV6-5|TRBD2|many
TGTGCCAGCAGTTATTCTCGACTAGCGGGACGAAATGAGCAGTTCTTC
CASSYSRLAGRNEQFF
>TRBJ2-1|TRBV20-1|-|many
TGCAGTGCCGTAAGGGTAGCGGAGAGGAATGAGCAGTTCTTC
CSAVRVAERNEQFF
>TRBJ2-7|TRBV5-1|-|few
TGCGCCAGCAGCTTGGAAAGGGACGCAACCTACGAGCAGTACTTC
CASSLERDATYEQYF